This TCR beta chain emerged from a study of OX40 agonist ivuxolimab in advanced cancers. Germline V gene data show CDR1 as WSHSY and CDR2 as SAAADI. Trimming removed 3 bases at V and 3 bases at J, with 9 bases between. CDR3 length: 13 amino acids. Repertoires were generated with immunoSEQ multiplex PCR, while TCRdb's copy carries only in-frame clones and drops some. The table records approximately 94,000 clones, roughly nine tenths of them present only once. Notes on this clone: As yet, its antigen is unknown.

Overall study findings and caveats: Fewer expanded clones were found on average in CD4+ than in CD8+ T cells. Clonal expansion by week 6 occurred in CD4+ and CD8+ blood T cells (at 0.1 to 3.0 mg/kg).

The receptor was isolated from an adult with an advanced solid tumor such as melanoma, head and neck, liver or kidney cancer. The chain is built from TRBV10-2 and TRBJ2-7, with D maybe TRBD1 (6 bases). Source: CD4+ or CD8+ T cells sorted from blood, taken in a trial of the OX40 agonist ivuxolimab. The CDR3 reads CASSEGRGYEQYF. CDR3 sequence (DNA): TGCGCCAGCAGTGAAGGCAGGGGCTACGAGCAGTACTTC.